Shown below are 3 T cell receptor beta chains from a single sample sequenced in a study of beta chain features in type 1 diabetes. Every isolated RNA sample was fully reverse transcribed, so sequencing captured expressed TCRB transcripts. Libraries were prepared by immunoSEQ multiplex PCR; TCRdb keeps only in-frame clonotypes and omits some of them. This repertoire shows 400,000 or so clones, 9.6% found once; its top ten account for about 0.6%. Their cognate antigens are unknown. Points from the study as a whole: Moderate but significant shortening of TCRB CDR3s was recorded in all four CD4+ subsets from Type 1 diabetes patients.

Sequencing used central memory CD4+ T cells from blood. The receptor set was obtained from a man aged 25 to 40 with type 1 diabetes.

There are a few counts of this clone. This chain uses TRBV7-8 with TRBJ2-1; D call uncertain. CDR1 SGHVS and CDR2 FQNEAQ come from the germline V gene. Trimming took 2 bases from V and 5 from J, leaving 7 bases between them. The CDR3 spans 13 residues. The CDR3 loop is CASSLSLDNEQFF. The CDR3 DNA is TGTGCCAGCAGCTTATCTTTGGACAATGAGCAGTTCTTC.

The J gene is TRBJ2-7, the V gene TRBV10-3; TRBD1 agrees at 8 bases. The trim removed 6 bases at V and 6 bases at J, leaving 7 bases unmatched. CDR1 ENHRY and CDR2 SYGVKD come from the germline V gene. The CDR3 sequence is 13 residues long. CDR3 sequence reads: CAIREGQGSEQYF. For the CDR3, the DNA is TGTGCCATCAGAGAAGGACAGGGAAGCGAGCAGTACTTC.

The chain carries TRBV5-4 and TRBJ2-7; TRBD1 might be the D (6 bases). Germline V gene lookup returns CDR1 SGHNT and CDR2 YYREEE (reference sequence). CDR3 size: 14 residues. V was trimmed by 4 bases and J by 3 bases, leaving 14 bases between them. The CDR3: CASSRRDTGYEQYF. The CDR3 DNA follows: TGTGCCAGCAGCCGAAGGGACACTGGCTACGAGCAGTACTTC.